This T cell receptor (beta chain) was captured by sequencing in a study of blood T cell repertoires in COVID-19. Across the study: PBMCs, B-cell-depleted T cells, or T cells provided the cDNA or gDNA that made up the material.

The junction had 4 bases not matched to a gene; V was cut back by 9 bases and J by 8 bases. This CDR3 is 11 amino acids long. Germline V gene lookup returns CDR1 MNHEY and CDR2 SVGAGI. TCRdb keeps only in-frame clones here, not all; method: immunoSEQ multiplex PCR. The profile shows some 71,000 clones, less than 85% of them singletons. The genes are TRBV6-5 and TRBJ1-2, with 9 bases fitting TRBD1. Sample: peripheral blood. The TCR was taken from a man aged 50 or older with COVID-19, enrolled during active disease. Here the CDR3 DNA reads TGTGCCAGTGGGACAGGGCTGGGCTACACCTTC. Translating gives CASGTGLGYTF.